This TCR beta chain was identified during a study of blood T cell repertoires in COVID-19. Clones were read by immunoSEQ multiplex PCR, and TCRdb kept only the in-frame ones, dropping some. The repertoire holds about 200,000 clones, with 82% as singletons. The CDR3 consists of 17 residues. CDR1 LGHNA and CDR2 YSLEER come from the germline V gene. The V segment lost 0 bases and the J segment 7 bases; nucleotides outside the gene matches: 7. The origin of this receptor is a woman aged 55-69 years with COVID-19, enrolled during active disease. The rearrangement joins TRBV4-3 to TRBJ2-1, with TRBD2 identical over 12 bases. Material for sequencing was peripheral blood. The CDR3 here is CASSQDGSSGRANEQFF. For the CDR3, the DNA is TGCGCCAGCAGCCAAGATGGGTCTAGCGGGAGGGCGAATGAGCAGTTCTTC.